This T cell receptor (beta chain) derives from a study of OX40 agonist ivuxolimab in advanced cancers. Study-level background: Ivuxolimab was a fully human IgG2 agonistic monoclonal antibody targeting the costimulatory receptor OX40 (CD134). A male proportion of nearly 85% and a mean age of approximately 58 years, ranging from 23 to 79, were recorded for the dose-escalation cohort. Intravenous ivuxolimab was administered to patients every 2 weeks at six dose levels: 0.01, 0.1, 0.3, 1.5, 3 and 10 mg/kg. Three dose-escalation patients achieved partial responses, one with hepatocellular carcinoma and two with cutaneous melanoma. Of the approximately 50 dose-escalation patients, hepatocellular carcinoma was present in 19, melanoma in around 15, renal cell carcinoma in 9 and head and neck cancer in 9. Prior anti-PD-1, anti-PD-L1 or anti-CTLA-4 therapy was permitted, and checkpoint inhibitors had been received by about two fifths of dose-escalation patients. Peripheral TCRbeta sequencing was intended to test whether TCR sequence diversity was altered and clonal T-cell expansion was caused by ivuxolimab. The paper describes the monotherapy dose-escalation part (N ≈ 51 patients) of the phase I trial of ivuxolimab. The paper as a whole reports these results and caveats: Partial responders in the 0.1-3.0 mg/kg groups had among the lowest normalized peripheral clonal expansion, especially among CD8+ T cells. Low levels of normalized T-cell clonal expansion were also seen in some patients who did not respond. After ivuxolimab, expanded clones were on average more numerous among CD8+ T cells than among CD4+ T cells. At doses from 0.1 to 3.0 mg/kg, clonal expansion was seen in both CD4+ and CD8+ blood T cells between baseline and week 6. The antigen specificity of the peripheral T cells that underwent clonal expansion was not determined.

Comments on this clone: This clone's antigen is unknown. No qualities accompany the bases; no much larger clone lies one base away.

Via the germline V gene, CDR1 is SGHTA and CDR2 FQGNSA. Its CDR3 holds 15 amino acids, cysteine through phenylalanine. The sequence is cut down to CDR3 DNA, 45 bases in frame from base 1. The germline ends are 19 bases apart after V is trimmed by 5 bases and J by 8 bases. Genomic DNA was extracted from sorted cells for sequencing of the TCRbeta CDR3 region. TCRbeta CDR3 regions were sequenced using the immunoSEQ Assay. TCRdb retrieved this table from immuneACCESS and kept in-frame rearrangements only. Not all clones are present; in checked studies, unresolved V genes account for under half, and no reason is known for the remainder. The sample data list about 45,000 clones, and around 94% of these were observed just once. The top ten clonotypes cover 9.5% to 12% of the sample. Patients with a history of autoimmune disease or receiving systemic immunosuppression were excluded from the trial. Peripheral blood for TCR sequencing was collected from all dose cohorts at baseline, on cycle 4 day 1, and on cycle 7 day 1. Samples were obtained from an open-label, multicenter, first-in-human phase I dose-escalation trial of ivuxolimab. Adults with locally advanced or metastatic melanoma, renal cell carcinoma, hepatocellular carcinoma or head and neck squamous cell carcinoma were enrolled in the trial. Before TCR sequencing, CD4+ and CD8+ T cells were separately sorted from peripheral blood.

The chain joins TRBV7-2 to TRBJ2-1; a tentative D call is TRBD1 (6 bases match). This specimen was CD4+ or CD8+ T cells sorted from blood, taken in a trial of the OX40 agonist ivuxolimab. The source of this sequence is an adult with an advanced solid tumor such as melanoma, head and neck, liver or kidney cancer. The nucleotides read TGTGCCAGCAGCGGCAGAAGAAACAGGGTGGATGAGCAGTTCTTC. This encodes CASSGRRNRVDEQFF.